A selection of T cell receptor beta chains follows, all from one sample in a study of blood T cell repertoires in COVID-19. Profiling relied on immunoSEQ multiplex PCR, and the TCRdb table lists in-frame clones only, not all of them. The sample has fewer than 350,000 clones, approximately 87% seen once. The specimen sequenced was peripheral blood. The receptor source for this set is a woman aged 25 to 39 with COVID-19, enrolled during active disease. Both conserved end residues are part of each CDR3. A D gene is named only where the DNA matches it firmly. Not every row has a clone size; where given, it reads once, few, many or a size class.

d_gene,abundance,j_gene,v_gene,CDR3aa,CDR3nt
TRBD2,.,TRBJ2-6,TRBV6-6,CASSLLAGVFSGANVLTF,TGTGCCAGCAGTCTGCTAGCGGGGGTCTTCTCGGGGGCCAACGTCCTGACTTTC
.,.,TRBJ1-2,TRBV14,CASSQDLYPVYGYTF,TGTGCCAGCAGCCAAGATCTTTACCCAGTTTATGGCTACACCTTC
TRBD1,.,TRBJ2-3,TRBV2,CASSVVGGPDTQYF,TGTGCCAGCAGTGTTGTAGGGGGCCCAGATACGCAGTATTTT
TRBD2,few,TRBJ2-2,TRBV15,CATSREGTSGGNTGELFF,TGTGCCACCAGCAGAGAGGGGACTAGCGGGGGGAACACCGGGGAGCTGTTTTTT
TRBD1,.,TRBJ1-1,TRBV5-6,CASSSRQGFRAEAFF,TGTGCCAGCAGCTCCCGACAGGGGTTTAGGGCTGAAGCTTTCTTT
.,few,TRBJ2-7,TRBV2,CASAGQSPEQYF,TGTGCCAGCGCTGGACAATCACCCGAGCAGTACTTC
.,.,TRBJ1-2,TRBV12-3/TRBV12-4,CASSRSGYTF,TGTGCCAGCAGCCGGAGCGGCTACACCTTC
TRBD1,.,TRBJ1-4,TRBV5-4,CASSLGTGSPTNEKLFF,TGTGCCAGCAGCTTAGGGACAGGGTCCCCCACTAATGAAAAACTGTTTTTT
TRBD2,.,TRBJ2-1,TRBV7-9,CASSPVPPSGGTNNEQFF,TGTGCCAGCAGCCCCGTCCCCCCTAGCGGGGGGACAAACAATGAGCAGTTCTTC
TRBD1,.,TRBJ2-2,TRBV19,CATTRGFQGANTGELFF,TGTGCCACTACCCGGGGGTTTCAGGGGGCCAACACCGGGGAGCTGTTTTTT